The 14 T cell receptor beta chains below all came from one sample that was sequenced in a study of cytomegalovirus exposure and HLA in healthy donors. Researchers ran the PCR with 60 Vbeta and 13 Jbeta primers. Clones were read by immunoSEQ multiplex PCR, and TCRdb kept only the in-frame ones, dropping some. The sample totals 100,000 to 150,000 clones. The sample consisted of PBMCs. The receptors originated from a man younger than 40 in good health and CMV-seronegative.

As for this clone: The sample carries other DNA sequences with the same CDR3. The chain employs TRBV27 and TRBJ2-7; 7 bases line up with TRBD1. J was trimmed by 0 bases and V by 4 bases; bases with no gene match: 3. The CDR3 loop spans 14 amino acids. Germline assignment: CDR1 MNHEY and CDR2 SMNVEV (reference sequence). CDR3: CASSWDSSSYEQYF. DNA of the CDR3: TGTGCCAGCAGTTGGGACAGCAGCTCCTACGAGCAGTACTTC.

CDR3 protein: CAVTGGYEQYF. The CDR3 nucleotides are TGTGCCGTCACAGGGGGCTACGAGCAGTACTTC. The gene calls are TRBV6-1 and TRBJ2-7; 8 nucleotides match TRBD1. J was trimmed by 3 bases and V by 11 bases; bases with no gene match: 3. Germline loops: CDR1 MNHNS, CDR2 SASEGT. CDR3 length equals 11 residues.

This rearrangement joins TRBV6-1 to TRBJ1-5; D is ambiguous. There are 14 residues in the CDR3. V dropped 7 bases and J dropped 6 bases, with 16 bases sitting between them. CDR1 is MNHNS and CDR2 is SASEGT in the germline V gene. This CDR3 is CASNPRELGQPQHF. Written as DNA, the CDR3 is TGTGCCAGCAACCCAAGGGAGTTAGGTCAGCCCCAGCATTTT.

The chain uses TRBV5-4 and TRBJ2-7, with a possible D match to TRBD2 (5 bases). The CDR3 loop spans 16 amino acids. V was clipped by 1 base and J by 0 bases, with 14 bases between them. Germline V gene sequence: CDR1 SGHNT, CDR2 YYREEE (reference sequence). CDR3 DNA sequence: TGTGCCAGCAGCTTGTCTCCGGGGTCCTACTCCTACGAGCAGTACTTC. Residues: CASSLSPGSYSYEQYF.

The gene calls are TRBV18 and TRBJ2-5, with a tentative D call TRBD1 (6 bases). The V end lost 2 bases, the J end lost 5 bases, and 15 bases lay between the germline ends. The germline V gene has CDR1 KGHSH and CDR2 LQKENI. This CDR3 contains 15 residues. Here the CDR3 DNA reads TGTGCCAGCTCACCATACACAGGGATTGAGGAGACCCAGTACTTC. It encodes CASSPYTGIEETQYF. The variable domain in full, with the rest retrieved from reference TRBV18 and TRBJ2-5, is NAGVMQNPRHLVRRRGQEARLRCSPMKGHSHVYWYRQLPEEGLKFMVYLQKENIIDESGMPKERFSAEFPKEGPSILRIQQVVRGDSAAYFCASSPYTGIEETQYFGPGTRLLVL.

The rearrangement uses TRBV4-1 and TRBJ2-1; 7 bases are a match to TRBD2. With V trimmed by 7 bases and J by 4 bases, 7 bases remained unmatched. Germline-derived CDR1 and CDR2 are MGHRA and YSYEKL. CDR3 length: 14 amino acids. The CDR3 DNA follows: TGCGCCAGCACCCACGGGACTATGTACAATGAGCAGTTCTTC. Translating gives CASTHGTMYNEQFF.

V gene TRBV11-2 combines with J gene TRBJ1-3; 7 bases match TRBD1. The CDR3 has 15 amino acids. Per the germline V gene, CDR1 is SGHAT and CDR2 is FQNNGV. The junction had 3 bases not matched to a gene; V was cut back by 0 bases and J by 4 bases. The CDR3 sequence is CASSLDSDRGNTIYF. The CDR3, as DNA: TGTGCCAGCAGCTTAGATTCGGACAGGGGAAACACCATATATTTT.

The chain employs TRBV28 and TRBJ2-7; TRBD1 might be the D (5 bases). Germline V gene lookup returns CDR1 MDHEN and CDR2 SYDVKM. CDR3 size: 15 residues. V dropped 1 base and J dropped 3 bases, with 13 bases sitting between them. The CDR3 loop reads CASSLSQASIYEQYF. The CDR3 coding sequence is TGTGCCAGCAGTTTATCACAGGCTTCTATCTACGAGCAGTACTTC.

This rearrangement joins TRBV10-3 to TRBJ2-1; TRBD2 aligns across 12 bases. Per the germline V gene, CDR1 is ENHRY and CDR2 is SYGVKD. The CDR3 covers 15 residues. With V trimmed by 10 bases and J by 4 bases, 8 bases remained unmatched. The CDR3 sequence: CATAGLAGEYNEQFF. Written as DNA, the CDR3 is TGTGCCACCGCGGGACTAGCGGGCGAATACAATGAGCAGTTCTTC.

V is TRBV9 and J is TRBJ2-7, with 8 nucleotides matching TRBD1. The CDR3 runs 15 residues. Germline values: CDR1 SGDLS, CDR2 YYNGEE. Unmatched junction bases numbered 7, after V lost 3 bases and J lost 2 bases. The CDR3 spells CASSEGTGLTYEQYF. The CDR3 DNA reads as TGTGCCAGCAGCGAGGGGACAGGCCTAACCTACGAGCAGTACTTC.

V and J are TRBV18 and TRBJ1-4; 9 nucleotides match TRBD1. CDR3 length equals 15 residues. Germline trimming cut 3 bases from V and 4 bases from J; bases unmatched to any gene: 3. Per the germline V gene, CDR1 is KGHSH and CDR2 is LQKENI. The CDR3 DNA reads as TGTGCCAGCTCACCGTCGGGACAGGGTAATGAAAAACTGTTTTTT. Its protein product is CASSPSGQGNEKLFF. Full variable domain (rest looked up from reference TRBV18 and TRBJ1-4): NAGVMQNPRHLVRRRGQEARLRCSPMKGHSHVYWYRQLPEEGLKFMVYLQKENIIDESGMPKERFSAEFPKEGPSILRIQQVVRGDSAAYFCASSPSGQGNEKLFFGSGTQLSVL.

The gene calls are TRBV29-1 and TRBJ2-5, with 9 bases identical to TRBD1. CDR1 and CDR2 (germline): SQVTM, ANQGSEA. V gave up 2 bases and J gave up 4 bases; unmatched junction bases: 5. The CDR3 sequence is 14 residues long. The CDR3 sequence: CSVEKTGGLETQYF. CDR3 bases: TGCAGCGTTGAAAAGACAGGGGGGCTAGAGACCCAGTACTTC.

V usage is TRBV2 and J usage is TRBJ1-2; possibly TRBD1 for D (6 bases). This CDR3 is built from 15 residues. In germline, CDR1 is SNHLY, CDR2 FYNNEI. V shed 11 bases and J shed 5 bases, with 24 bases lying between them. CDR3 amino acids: CALNRRGRGMYGYTF. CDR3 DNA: TGTGCCCTCAACCGGCGCGGCAGGGGAATGTATGGCTACACCTTC. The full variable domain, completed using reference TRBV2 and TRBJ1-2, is EPEVTQTPSHQVTQMGQEVILRCVPISNHLYFYWYRQILGQKVEFLVSFYNNEISEKSEIFDDQFSVERPDGSNFTLKIRSTKLEDSAMYFCALNRRGRGMYGYTFGSGTRLTVV.

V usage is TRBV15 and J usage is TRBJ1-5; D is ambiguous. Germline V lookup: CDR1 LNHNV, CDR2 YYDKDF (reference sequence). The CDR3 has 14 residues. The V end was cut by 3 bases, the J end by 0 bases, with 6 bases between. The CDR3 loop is CATSRTFSNQPQHF. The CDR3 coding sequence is TGTGCCACCAGCAGGACTTTTAGCAATCAGCCCCAGCATTTT.